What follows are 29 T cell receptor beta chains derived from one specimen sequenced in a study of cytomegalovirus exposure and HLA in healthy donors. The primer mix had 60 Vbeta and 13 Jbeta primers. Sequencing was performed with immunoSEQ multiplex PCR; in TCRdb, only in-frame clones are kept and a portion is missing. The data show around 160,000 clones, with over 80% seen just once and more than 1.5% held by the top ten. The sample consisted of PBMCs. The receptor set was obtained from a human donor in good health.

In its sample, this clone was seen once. The CDR3 spells CASSEQGLGQPQHF. Here the CDR3 DNA reads TGTGCCAGCAGTGAACAGGGACTAGGTCAGCCCCAGCATTTT. This chain uses TRBV2 with TRBJ1-5, with D maybe TRBD1 (5 bases). V lost 2 bases to trimming and J lost 6 bases, with 11 bases between them. Germline-derived CDR1 and CDR2 are SNHLY and FYNNEI. The CDR3 totals 14 residues.

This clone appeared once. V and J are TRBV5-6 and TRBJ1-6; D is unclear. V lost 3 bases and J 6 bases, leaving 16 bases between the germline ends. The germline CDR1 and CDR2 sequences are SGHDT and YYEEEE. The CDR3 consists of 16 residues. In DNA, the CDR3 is TGTGCCAGCAGCTCCCGTTATGGAGGGCGTAATTCACCCCTCCACTTT. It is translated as CASSSRYGGRNSPLHF.

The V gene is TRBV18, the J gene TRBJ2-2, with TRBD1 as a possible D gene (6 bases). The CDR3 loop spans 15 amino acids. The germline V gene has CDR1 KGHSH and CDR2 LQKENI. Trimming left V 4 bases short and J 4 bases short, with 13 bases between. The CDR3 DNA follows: TGTGCCAGCTCACTCCGACAGGTCGGCACCGGGGAGCTGTTTTTT. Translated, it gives CASSLRQVGTGELFF.

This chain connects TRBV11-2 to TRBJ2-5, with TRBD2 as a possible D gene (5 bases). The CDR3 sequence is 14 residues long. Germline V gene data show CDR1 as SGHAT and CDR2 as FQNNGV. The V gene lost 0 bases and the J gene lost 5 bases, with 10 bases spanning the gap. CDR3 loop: CASSLEGLPETQYF. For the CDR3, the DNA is TGTGCCAGCAGCTTAGAAGGACTCCCGGAGACCCAGTACTTC.

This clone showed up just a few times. CDR3 sequence reads: CASSQGVNTEAFF. The CDR3 DNA reads as TGTGCCAGCAGCCAAGGCGTGAACACTGAAGCTTTCTTT. This chain joins TRBV14 and TRBJ1-1; D is ambiguous. Looked up from germline, CDR1 is SGHDN and CDR2 is FVKESK. V dropped 1 base and J dropped 0 bases, with 3 bases sitting between them. The CDR3 has 13 residues.

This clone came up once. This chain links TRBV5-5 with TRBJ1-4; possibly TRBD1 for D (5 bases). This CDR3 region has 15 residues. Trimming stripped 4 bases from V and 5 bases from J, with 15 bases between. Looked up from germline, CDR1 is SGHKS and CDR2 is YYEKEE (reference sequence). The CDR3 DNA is TGTGCCAGCAGCCGGGCGGGGGAGGTAAATGAAAAACTGTTTTTT. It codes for CASSRAGEVNEKLFF.

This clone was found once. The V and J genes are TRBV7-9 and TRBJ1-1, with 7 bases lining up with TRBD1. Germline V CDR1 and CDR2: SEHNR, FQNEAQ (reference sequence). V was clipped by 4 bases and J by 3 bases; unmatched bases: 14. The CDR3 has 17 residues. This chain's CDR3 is CASSSLGQGGRDTEAFF. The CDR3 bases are TGTGCCAGCAGCTCCCTGGGGCAGGGGGGCAGGGACACTGAAGCTTTCTTT. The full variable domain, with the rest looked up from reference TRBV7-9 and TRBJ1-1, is DTGVSQNPRHKITKRGQNVTFRCDPISEHNRLYWYRQTLGQGPEFLTYFQNEAQLEKSRLLSDRFSAERPKGSFSTLEIQRTEQGDSAMYLCASSSLGQGGRDTEAFFGQGTRLTVV.

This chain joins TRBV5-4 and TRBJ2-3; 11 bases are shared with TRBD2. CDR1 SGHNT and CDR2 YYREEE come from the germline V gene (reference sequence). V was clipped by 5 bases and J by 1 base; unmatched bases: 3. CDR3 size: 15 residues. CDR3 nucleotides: TGTGCCAGCAGTCTAGCGGGGGGCCGCACAGATACGCAGTATTTT. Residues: CASSLAGGRTDTQYF.

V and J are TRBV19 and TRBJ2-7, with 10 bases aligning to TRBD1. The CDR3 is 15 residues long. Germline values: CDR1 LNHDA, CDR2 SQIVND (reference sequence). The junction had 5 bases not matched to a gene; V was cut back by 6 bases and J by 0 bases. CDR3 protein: CASSTRQGASYEQYF. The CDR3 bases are TGTGCCAGTAGCACCCGACAGGGGGCCTCCTACGAGCAGTACTTC.

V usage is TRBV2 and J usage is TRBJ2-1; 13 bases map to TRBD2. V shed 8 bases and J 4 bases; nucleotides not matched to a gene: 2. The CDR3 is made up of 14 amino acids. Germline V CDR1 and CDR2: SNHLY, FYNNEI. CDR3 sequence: CASLGLAGYNEQFF. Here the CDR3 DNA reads TGTGCCAGCTTGGGACTAGCGGGATACAATGAGCAGTTCTTC. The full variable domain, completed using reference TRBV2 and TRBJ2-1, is EPEVTQTPSHQVTQMGQEVILRCVPISNHLYFYWYRQILGQKVEFLVSFYNNEISEKSEIFDDQFSVERPDGSNFTLKIRSTKLEDSAMYFCASLGLAGYNEQFFGPGTRLTVL.

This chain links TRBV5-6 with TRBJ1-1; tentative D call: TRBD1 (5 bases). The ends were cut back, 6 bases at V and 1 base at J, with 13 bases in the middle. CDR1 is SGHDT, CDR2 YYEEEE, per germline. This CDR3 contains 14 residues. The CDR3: CASIAGLTNTEAFF. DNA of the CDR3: TGTGCCAGCATCGCGGGACTTACGAACACTGAAGCTTTCTTT.

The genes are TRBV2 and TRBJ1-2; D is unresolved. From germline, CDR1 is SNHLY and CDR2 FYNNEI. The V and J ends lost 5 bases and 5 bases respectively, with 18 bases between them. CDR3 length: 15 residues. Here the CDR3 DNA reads TGTGCCAGCAGTCCCCCGAGCCGTGCGCTGTATGGCTACACCTTC. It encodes CASSPPSRALYGYTF.

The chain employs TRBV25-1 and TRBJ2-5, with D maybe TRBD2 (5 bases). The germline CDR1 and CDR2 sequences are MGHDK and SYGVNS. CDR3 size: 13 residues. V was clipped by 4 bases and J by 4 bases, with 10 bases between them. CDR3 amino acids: CASSGRDLETQYF. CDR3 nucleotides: TGTGCCAGCAGTGGCCGGGATCTAGAGACCCAGTACTTC.

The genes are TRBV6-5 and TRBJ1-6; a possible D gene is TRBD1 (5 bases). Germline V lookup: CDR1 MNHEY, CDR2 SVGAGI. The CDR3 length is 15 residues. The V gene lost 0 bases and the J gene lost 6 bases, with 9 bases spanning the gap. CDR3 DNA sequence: TGTGCCAGCAGTTACTCGCACCAGGGTAATTCACCCCTCCACTTT. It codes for CASSYSHQGNSPLHF.

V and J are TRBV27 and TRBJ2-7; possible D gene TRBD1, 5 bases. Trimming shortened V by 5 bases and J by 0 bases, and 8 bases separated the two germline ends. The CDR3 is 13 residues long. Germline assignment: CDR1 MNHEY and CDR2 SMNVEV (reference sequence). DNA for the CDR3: TGTGCCAGCAGTCCAGGGTTCTCCTACGAGCAGTACTTC. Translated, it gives CASSPGFSYEQYF.

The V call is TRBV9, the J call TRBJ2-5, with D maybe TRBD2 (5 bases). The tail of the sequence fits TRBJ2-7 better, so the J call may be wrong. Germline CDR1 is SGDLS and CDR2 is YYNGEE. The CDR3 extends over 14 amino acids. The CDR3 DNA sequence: TGTGCCAGCAGCGGTTGGGAGAACAGCTACGAGCAGTACTTC. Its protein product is CASSGWENSYEQYF.

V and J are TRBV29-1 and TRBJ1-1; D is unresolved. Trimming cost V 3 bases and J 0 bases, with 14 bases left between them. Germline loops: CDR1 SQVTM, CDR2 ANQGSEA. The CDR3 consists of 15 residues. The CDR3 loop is CSVDLWEGMNTEAFF. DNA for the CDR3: TGCAGCGTTGATTTATGGGAGGGTATGAACACTGAAGCTTTCTTT.

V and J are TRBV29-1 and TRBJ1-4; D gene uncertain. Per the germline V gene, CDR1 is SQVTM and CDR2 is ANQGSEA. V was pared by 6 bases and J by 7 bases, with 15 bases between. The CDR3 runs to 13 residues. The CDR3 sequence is CSVLQLRREKLFF. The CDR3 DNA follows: TGCAGCGTATTACAGCTAAGGCGTGAAAAACTGTTTTTT. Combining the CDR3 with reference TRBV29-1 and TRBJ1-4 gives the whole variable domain SAVISQKPSRDICQRGTSLTIQCQVDSQVTMMFWYRQQPGQSLTLIATANQGSEATYESGFVIDKFPISRPNLTFSTLTVSNMSPEDSSIYLCSVLQLRREKLFFGSGTQLSVL.

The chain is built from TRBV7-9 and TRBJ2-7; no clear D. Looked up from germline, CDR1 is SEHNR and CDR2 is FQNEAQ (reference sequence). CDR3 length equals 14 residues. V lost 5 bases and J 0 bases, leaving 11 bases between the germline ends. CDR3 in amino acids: CASSHGFSSYEQYF. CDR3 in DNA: TGTGCCAGCAGCCACGGTTTTAGCTCCTACGAGCAGTACTTC.

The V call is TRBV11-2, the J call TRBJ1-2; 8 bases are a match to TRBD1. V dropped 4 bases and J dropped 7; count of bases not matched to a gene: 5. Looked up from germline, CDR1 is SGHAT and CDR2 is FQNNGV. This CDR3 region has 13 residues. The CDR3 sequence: CASSSQGARGYTF. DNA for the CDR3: TGTGCCAGCAGCTCCCAGGGGGCGCGTGGCTACACCTTC.

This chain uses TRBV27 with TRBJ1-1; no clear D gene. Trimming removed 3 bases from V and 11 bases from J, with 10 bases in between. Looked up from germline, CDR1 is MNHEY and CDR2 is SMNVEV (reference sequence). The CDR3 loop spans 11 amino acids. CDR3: CASSFPPVAFF. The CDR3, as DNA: TGTGCCAGCAGTTTCCCCCCGGTTGCTTTCTTT.

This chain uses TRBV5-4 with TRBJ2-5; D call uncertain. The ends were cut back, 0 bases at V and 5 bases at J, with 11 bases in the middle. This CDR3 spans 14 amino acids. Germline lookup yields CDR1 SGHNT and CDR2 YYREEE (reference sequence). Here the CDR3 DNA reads TGTGCCAGCAGCTTGGTTCCTACACAGGAGACCCAGTACTTC. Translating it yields CASSLVPTQETQYF.

CDR3 nucleotide sequence: TGTGCCAGCAGCTTAGGGGCCCAGGTGATTGGCAATGAGCAGTTCTTC. Amino acid sequence: CASSLGAQVIGNEQFF. The chain has TRBV7-6 and TRBJ2-1; no reliable D call. Germline V gene lookup returns CDR1 SGHVS and CDR2 FNYEAQ. The length of the CDR3 is 16 residues. Trimming removed 1 base at V and 6 bases at J, with 16 bases between.

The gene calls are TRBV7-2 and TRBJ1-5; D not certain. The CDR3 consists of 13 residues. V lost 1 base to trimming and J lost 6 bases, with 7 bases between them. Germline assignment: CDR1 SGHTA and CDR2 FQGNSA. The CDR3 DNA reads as TGTGCCAGCAGCTTAGGTGCCAGTCAGCCCCAGCATTTT. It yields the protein CASSLGASQPQHF.

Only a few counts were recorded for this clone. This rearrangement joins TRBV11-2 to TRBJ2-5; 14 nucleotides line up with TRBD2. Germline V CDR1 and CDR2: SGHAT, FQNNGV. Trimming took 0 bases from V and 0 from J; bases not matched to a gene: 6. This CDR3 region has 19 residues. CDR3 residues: CASSLEGGLAGEYQETQYF. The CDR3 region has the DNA TGTGCCAGCAGCTTAGAGGGGGGACTAGCGGGGGAGTACCAAGAGACCCAGTACTTC.

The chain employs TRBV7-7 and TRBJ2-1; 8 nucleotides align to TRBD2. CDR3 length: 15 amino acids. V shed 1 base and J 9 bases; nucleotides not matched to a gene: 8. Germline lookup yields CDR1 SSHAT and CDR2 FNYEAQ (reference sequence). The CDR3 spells CASSLGSGVSPEQFF. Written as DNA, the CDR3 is TGTGCCAGCAGCTTAGGTAGCGGGGTCTCCCCTGAGCAGTTCTTC.

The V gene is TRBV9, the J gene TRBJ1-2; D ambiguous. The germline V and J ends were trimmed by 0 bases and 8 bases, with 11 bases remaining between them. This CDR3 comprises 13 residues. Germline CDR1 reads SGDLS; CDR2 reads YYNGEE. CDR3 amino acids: CASSVAHRRGYTF. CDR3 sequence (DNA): TGTGCCAGCAGCGTAGCACACCGAAGAGGCTACACCTTC.

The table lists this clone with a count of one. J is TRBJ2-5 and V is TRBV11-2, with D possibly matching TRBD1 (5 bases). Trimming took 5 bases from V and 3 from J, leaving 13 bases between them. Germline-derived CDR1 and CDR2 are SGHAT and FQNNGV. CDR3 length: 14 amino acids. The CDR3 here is CASSTGIWKETQYF. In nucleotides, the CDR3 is TGTGCCAGCAGCACAGGCATCTGGAAAGAGACCCAGTACTTC. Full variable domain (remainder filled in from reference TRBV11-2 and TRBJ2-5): EAGVAQSPRYKIIEKRQSVAFWCNPISGHATLYWYQQILGQGPKLLIQFQNNGVVDDSQLPKDRFSAERLKGVDSTLKIQPAKLEDSAVYLCASSTGIWKETQYFGPGTRLLVL.

The CDR3 protein is CASSPNPGTIYHEQYF. The CDR3 nucleotides are TGTGCCAGCAGCCCCAACCCCGGGACTATCTACCACGAGCAGTACTTC. J is TRBJ2-7 and V is TRBV25-1, with 7 bases that match TRBD2. CDR1 is MGHDK, CDR2 SYGVNS, per germline. This CDR3 is 16 amino acids long. The J segment lost 5 bases and the V segment lost 6 bases, leaving 16 bases of the junction unmatched.